Below are 30 T cell receptor beta chains sequenced from a single sample in a study of glioma-infiltrating T cells. The iRepertoire nested amplicon-rescue multiplex PCR amplified TCR alpha and beta CDR3s from RNA. MiXCR was run by TCRdb on the multiplex PCR reads, yielding one entry per CDR3 protein. The data show some 130,000 distinct CDR3 sequences, with under 30% seen just once and roughly 29% held by the top ten. Sequenced input: glioma tissue, nonneoplastic brain tissue, or PBMCs (not recorded which). The origin of the receptors is a human donor with low-grade glioma or glioblastoma, undergoing nonglioma brain surgery, or in good health (not recorded which).

V usage is TRBV20-1 and J usage is TRBJ2-5, with 8 bases aligning to TRBD2. V shed 2 bases, J shed 0 bases, and the junction held 5 bases outside the gene matches. The CDR3 length is 15 residues. Germline V lookup: CDR1 DFQATT, CDR2 SNEGSKA (reference sequence). In DNA form, the CDR3 reads TGCAGTGCTAGACCCGGGAGGGCGGACCAAGAGACCCAGTACTTC. Translated, it gives CSARPGRADQETQYF.

This clonotype was found many times. V usage is TRBV6-1 and J usage is TRBJ1-1; D remains ambiguous. V lost 5 bases to trimming and J lost 1 base, with 17 bases between them. The CDR3 covers 16 residues. Germline V gene lookup returns CDR1 MNHNS and CDR2 SASEGT. CDR3 sequence (DNA): TGTGCCAGCAGTTATGGCAGCGAAGCGGGGAACACTGAAGCTTTCTTT. Translation gives CASSYGSEAGNTEAFF.

Only one count was recorded for this clonotype. The chain is built from TRBV27 and TRBJ2-1; D is tentatively TRBD1 or TRBD2 (6 bases each). The CDR3 runs 13 residues. Germline V gene lookup returns CDR1 MNHEY and CDR2 SMNVEV (reference sequence). V dropped 0 bases and J dropped 8 bases, with 8 bases sitting between them. CDR3 nucleotide sequence: TGTGCCAGCAGTTTATCAGGGGGGTATGAGCAGTTCTTC. Translating it yields CASSLSGGYEQFF.

This clonotype was recorded a few times. The CDR3 loop reads CASTQSLSEQFF. As DNA, the CDR3 is TGTGCCAGCACCCAGAGCCTTAGTGAGCAGTTCTTC. The rearrangement links TRBV3-1 to TRBJ2-1; D not certain. In germline, CDR1 is LGHDT, CDR2 YNNKEL (reference sequence). Trimming removed 7 bases from V and 9 bases from J, with 13 bases in between. This CDR3 region has 12 residues.

This clonotype has more than one count but fewer than ten. Compared with germline, one end of the junction differs, possibly owing to a read error. As DNA, the CDR3 is TGTGCTAGCAGCAAGGCTAGCCTACAAGAGACCCAGTACTTC. Protein sequence: CASSKASLQETQYF. The chain carries TRBV7-7 and TRBJ2-5, with a possible D match to TRBD2 (5 bases). There are 14 residues in the CDR3. Germline CDR1 SSHAT, CDR2 FNYEAQ (reference sequence).

Ten or more counts support this clonotype. The J gene is TRBJ2-3, the V gene TRBV27; possible D gene TRBD1, 6 bases. The V and J ends lost 6 bases and 5 bases respectively, with 12 bases between them. Germline CDR1 reads MNHEY; CDR2 reads SMNVEV (reference sequence). This CDR3 has 13 residues. The CDR3 bases are TGTGCCAGCAGAAAGAGGGGGTTAGATACGCAGTATTTT. This gives the protein CASRKRGLDTQYF.

Only a few counts were recorded for this clonotype. The rearrangement links TRBV4-1 to TRBJ1-6, with a possible D match to TRBD1 (6 bases). The CDR3 length is 16 residues. Germline V gene sequence: CDR1 MGHRA, CDR2 YSYEKL. V was trimmed by 5 bases and J by 2 bases, leaving 13 bases between them. CDR3 in amino acids: CASSSWQGPYNSPLHF. Here the CDR3 DNA reads TGCGCCAGCAGCAGTTGGCAGGGGCCCTATAATTCACCCCTCCACTTT.

The chain combines TRBV14 with TRBJ2-7, with a weak D call TRBD1 (5 bases). This CDR3 is 12 amino acids long. V lost 6 bases, J lost 1 base, and 7 bases lay in between. Per germline, CDR1 SGHDN and CDR2 FVKESK. DNA for the CDR3: TGTGCCAGCAGACGACAGTCCTACGAGCAGTACGTC. Encoded protein: CASRRQSYEQYV.

This clonotype was counted only a few times. V usage is TRBV13 and J usage is TRBJ1-3; D remains unclear. Trimming shortened V by 6 bases and J by 0 bases, and 3 bases separated the two germline ends. The germline gives CDR1 PRHDT, CDR2 FYEKMQ (reference sequence). The CDR3 contains 12 residues. The CDR3 region has the DNA TGTGCCAGCAGATACTCTGGAAACACCATATATTTT. This translates into CASRYSGNTIYF.

For the CDR3, the DNA is TGTGCCAGCTCACCTAGCCGGGGCGCCTACAATGAGCAGTTCTTC. As protein: CASSPSRGAYNEQFF. The V gene is TRBV18, the J gene TRBJ2-1, with D perhaps TRBD1 or TRBD2 (5 bases each). The CDR3 runs to 15 residues. Germline V gene lookup returns CDR1 KGHSH and CDR2 LQKENI. V lost 3 bases and J 2 bases, leaving 11 bases between the germline ends.

This clonotype was counted only a few times. The rearrangement joins TRBV6-6 to TRBJ1-3; D remains ambiguous. Germline V gene sequence: CDR1 MNHNY, CDR2 SVGAGI (reference sequence). Trimming removed 2 bases at V and 0 bases at J, with 8 bases between. There are 15 residues in the CDR3. The CDR3, as DNA: TGTGCCAGCAGTTACACTGGGTTCTCTGGAAACACCATATATTTT. It specifies CASSYTGFSGNTIYF.

The V and J genes are TRBV7-9 and TRBJ1-4; a possible D gene is TRBD1 (6 bases). V was clipped by 4 bases and J by 0 bases, with 12 bases between them. The CDR3 has 16 amino acids. From germline, CDR1 is SEHNR and CDR2 FQNEAQ (reference sequence). The CDR3 spells CASSSIGGATNEKLFF. In nucleotides, the CDR3 is TGTGCCAGCAGCTCCATTGGGGGCGCAACTAATGAAAAACTGTTTTTT.

This clonotype has at least ten counts. The V gene is TRBV6-6, the J gene TRBJ2-1; D is undetermined. This CDR3 contains 15 residues. V shed 2 bases and J shed 0 bases, with 8 bases lying between them. CDR1 is MNHNY, CDR2 SVGAGI, per germline (reference sequence). CDR3 amino acids: CASSYETNSYNEQFF. CDR3 nucleotide sequence: TGTGCCAGCAGTTACGAGACAAACTCCTACAATGAGCAGTTCTTC.

The chain combines TRBV19 with TRBJ1-2; 7 bases map to TRBD1. There are 13 residues in the CDR3. Per the germline V gene, CDR1 is LNHDA and CDR2 is SQIVND (reference sequence). V lost 4 bases, J lost 7 bases, and 6 bases stayed unmatched. As DNA, the CDR3 is TGTGCCAGTAGTACCCAGGGGGAAGCTGGCTACACCTTC. It translates to CASSTQGEAGYTF.

The V gene is TRBV20-1, the J gene TRBJ1-2, with D perhaps TRBD1 (6 bases). Trimming took off 3 bases at V and 7 bases at J, with 15 bases between the two ends. Germline V gives CDR1 DFQATT, CDR2 SNEGSKA (reference sequence). The CDR3 consists of 13 residues. Here the CDR3 DNA reads TGCAGTGCTAGGGTCGGCAGGGGAGGTGGCTACACCTTC. Its translation is CSARVGRGGGYTF.

This clonotype was counted a few times. V usage is TRBV29-1 and J usage is TRBJ2-7; no definite D call. The CDR3 is 12 residues long. V was shortened by 7 bases and J by 7 bases, with 17 bases between the two germline ends. Germline V gives CDR1 SQVTM, CDR2 ANQGSEA. CDR3 DNA sequence: TGCAGCGGACAAAATGTGGCGGCGGAGCAGTACGTC. Translating it yields CSGQNVAAEQYV.

This clonotype has ten or more counts. The rearrangement uses TRBV6-1 and TRBJ2-5; D perhaps matches TRBD1 (6 bases). The CDR3 consists of 15 residues. Germline V gene sequence: CDR1 MNHNS, CDR2 SASEGT. The V end lost 7 bases, the J end lost 1 base, and 16 bases lay between the germline ends. In nucleotides, the CDR3 is TGTGCCAGCACTAGTTACCGCAGGGGCCAAGAGACCCAGTACTTC. Residues: CASTSYRRGQETQYF.

The J gene is TRBJ1-1, the V gene TRBV18; 10 nucleotides match TRBD1. The CDR3 runs 16 residues. The germline V gene encodes CDR1 KGHSH and CDR2 LQKENI. V trimming: 5 bases; J trimming: 0 bases; junction bases outside the gene matches: 6. CDR3 protein: CASSRGQGIMNTEAFF. CDR3 coding DNA: TGTGCCAGCTCAAGGGGACAGGGGATCATGAACACTGAAGCTTTCTTT.

The DNA for the CDR3 is TGTGCCAGCAGCCAAGAGGTCACGGTAGGAAGAAACACCATATATTTT. Its translation: CASSQEVTVGRNTIYF. J is TRBJ1-3 and V is TRBV6-2 or TRBV6-3; the D is unclear. Germline CDR1 and CDR2: MNHEY and SVGEGT. The CDR3 contains 16 residues. V lost 6 bases and J lost 5, with 20 bases in between.

This chain joins TRBV2 and TRBJ1-5, with a tentative D call TRBD1 (6 bases). Trimming cost V 6 bases and J 0 bases, with 15 bases left between them. This CDR3 has 16 amino acids. In germline, CDR1 is SNHLY, CDR2 FYNNEI. In DNA form, the CDR3 reads TGTGCCAGCAGGGGACACCAGACCTATAGCAATCAGCCCCAGCATTTT. It codes for CASRGHQTYSNQPQHF.

This clonotype was observed many times. This chain connects TRBV20-1 to TRBJ2-5, with D unclear. This CDR3 region has 13 residues. Trimming left V 5 bases short and J 5 bases short, with 15 bases between. Germline assignment: CDR1 DFQATT and CDR2 SNEGSKA (reference sequence). CDR3 sequence (DNA): TGCAGTGCTTCAGATGAAGTGGGGGAGACCCAGTACTTC. This gives the protein CSASDEVGETQYF.

This clonotype has just a few counts. The chain employs TRBV3-1 and TRBJ2-3; 10 bases map to TRBD2. In germline, CDR1 is LGHDT, CDR2 YNNKEL (reference sequence). The CDR3 is 16 amino acids. Losses at the gene ends were 3 bases for V and 4 bases for J; bases not matched to a gene: 7. This CDR3 reads CASSHLTSGVSDTQYF. The CDR3 DNA reads as TGTGCCAGCAGCCACCTTACTAGCGGGGTGTCAGATACGCAGTATTTT.

The J gene is TRBJ2-5, the V gene TRBV7-9, with TRBD1 matching 7 bases. The length of the CDR3 is 15 residues. Germline assignment: CDR1 SEHNR and CDR2 FQNEAQ (reference sequence). Unmatched junction bases numbered 8, after V lost 6 bases and J lost 1 base. The CDR3 sequence is CASRVEGATQETQYF. In DNA form, the CDR3 reads TGTGCCAGCAGGGTAGAGGGGGCCACCCAAGAGACCCAGTACTTC.

This clonotype has just a few counts. The chain links TRBV4-1 to TRBJ1-5; no reliable D call. With 4 bases removed from V and 0 bases from J, the gap between germline ends came to 7 bases. The CDR3 loop spans 14 amino acids. Germline CDR1 MGHRA, CDR2 YSYEKL. CDR3 residues: CASSLDPSNQPQHF. CDR3 in DNA: TGCGCCAGCAGCCTCGACCCTAGCAATCAGCCCCAGCATTTT.

Comments on this clonotype: The junction does not match germline at one end; this may be a read error. The chain uses TRBV7-2 and TRBJ1-5; no definite D call. The CDR3 covers 16 residues. The V gene's germline CDR1 is SGHTA and CDR2 FQGNSA. The CDR3 is CASSLSGVYSNRPQHF. In DNA form, the CDR3 reads TGTGCCAGCAGCTTATCGGGAGTTTATAGCAATCGGCCCCAGCATTTT.

Many counts were recorded for this clonotype. The chain is built from TRBV11-2 and TRBJ1-1, with 7 bases that match TRBD1. Germline V gives CDR1 SGHAT, CDR2 FQNNGV. This CDR3 spans 15 amino acids. V was pared by 5 bases and J by 1 base, with 7 bases of the junction left unmatched. The CDR3 protein is CASSEPTGTNTEAFF. The CDR3 DNA reads as TGTGCCAGCAGCGAGCCGACAGGGACGAACACTGAAGCTTTCTTT. Drawing the rest from reference TRBV11-2 and TRBJ1-1, the complete variable domain is EAGVAQSPRYKIIEKRQSVAFWCNPISGHATLYWYQQILGQGPKLLIQFQNNGVVDDSQLPKDRFSAERLKGVDSTLKIQPAKLEDSAVYLCASSEPTGTNTEAFFGQGTRLTVV.

The rearrangement joins TRBV12-3 or TRBV12-4 to TRBJ2-2; D might be TRBD1 or TRBD2, each matching 5 bases. The CDR3 contains 16 residues. Trimming shortened V by 6 bases and J by 1 base, and 15 bases separated the two germline ends. CDR3 loop: CASSSGTYRNTGELFF. CDR3 DNA: TGTGCCAGCAGCTCCGGGACGTATAGGAACACCGGGGAGCTGTTTTTT.

This clonotype was picked up a small number of times. The V gene is TRBV6-1, the J gene TRBJ1-2; D is possibly TRBD1 (6 bases). The CDR3 contains 14 residues. Trimming removed 6 bases from V and 1 base from J, with 12 bases in between. Looked up from germline, CDR1 is MNHNS and CDR2 is SASEGT. Written as DNA, the CDR3 is TGTGCCAGCAGCCGACAGGCGAATAACTATGGCTACACCTTC. Translation: CASSRQANNYGYTF.

A note on this clonotype: Possible read error: a much larger clone is one base away. The chain joins TRBV27 to TRBJ1-4; TRBD1 might be the D (5 bases). The CDR3 is 15 amino acids. The V gene's germline CDR1 is MNHEY and CDR2 SMNVEV (reference sequence). In DNA form, the CDR3 reads TGTGCCAGCAGCACACCGGGACGGAGAAATGAAAAACTGTCTTTT. This codes for CASSTPGRRNEKLSF.

The rearrangement uses TRBV3-1 and TRBJ1-1; the D is unclear. Germline CDR1 and CDR2: LGHDT and YNNKEL (reference sequence). The CDR3 runs 14 residues. The germline V and J ends were trimmed by 3 bases and 4 bases, with 12 bases remaining between them. Here the CDR3 reads CASSQFGRGTEAFF. In nucleotides, the CDR3 is TGTGCCAGCAGCCAGTTCGGGCGGGGCACTGAAGCTTTCTTT. The full variable domain, rest sourced from reference TRBV3-1 and TRBJ1-1, is DTAVSQTPKYLVTQMGNDKSIKCEQNLGHDTMYWYKQDSKKFLKIMFSYNNKELIINETVPNRFSPKSPDKAHLNLHINSLELGDSAVYFCASSQFGRGTEAFFGQGTRLTVV.